The source of this T cell receptor beta chain is a study of intratumoral heterogeneity in liver cancer. About the study as a whole: In the full roughly 14-patient cohort, the median age was 63 years and the majority of patients were male. To investigate intratumor heterogeneity, the study integrated RNA-seq, DNA sequencing, TCR-seq and SNP array data drawn from multiple regions of hepatocellular carcinoma specimens. Of the roughly 71 multiregional samples collected from around 15 HCC patients in the overall cohort, 50 to 55 were tumoral regions and roughly 20 were adjacent nontumoral regions.

Of note for this clone: Its antigen has not been determined. Base quality data are lacking; no much larger clone is found one base away.

Based on the germline V gene, the CDR1 and CDR2 sequences are LGHNA and YNFKEQ. Here V drops 0 bases and J drops 2 bases, and the junction holds 10 bases not matched to any gene. Taken from cysteine to phenylalanine, the CDR3 has 17 residues. The CDR3 DNA has 51 bases and is translated from base 1. The immunoSEQ assay was used to sequence TCR beta chain CDR3 regions from genomic DNA. Primers annealing to V and J segments amplified rearranged VDJ segments. Under the source paper's analysis protocol: Clonality and richness metrics were computed with the ImmunoSeq Analyzer software. Clones with differential abundance between regions were identified with Fisher's exact test combined with a beta-binomial method for additional stringency. As stored in TCRdb, this immuneACCESS dataset retains in-frame rearrangements with V and J assigned. A fraction of the clones does not appear; measured against another copy, unresolved V genes explain less than half of the discrepancy, and the remainder lacks a known reason. Clone size and V and J calls were adopted from that table, with D and trimming inferred from the DNA. The sample includes approximately 20,000 clones, with 73% observed a single time. 17% of the sample belongs to the ten largest clones.

The research as a whole found: The authors acknowledged a relatively low patient number and under-sampled tumor-infiltrating lymphocyte representation as limitations.

Every patient had early-stage hepatocellular carcinoma and received no therapy prior to surgical resection. No macroscopic evidence of necrosis or hemorrhage was present in the sampled areas. TCR sequencing (ImmunoSeq) was performed on multiple regions from a couple of patients. Frozen tissue samples from resection were taken at least 1 cm away from one another. Samples labelled N were derived from nontumoral liver tissue adjacent to the tumor. The DNeasy blood and tissue kit was used to extract genomic DNA from bulk tissue. The chain links TRBV4-2 with TRBJ2-7, with TRBD2 matching 7 junction bases. The source material was tumor-adjacent normal tissue, sampled before any cancer treatment. This receptor was obtained from a woman in her 70s with hepatocellular carcinoma. The CDR3 protein: CASSQDTAQRGAYEQYF. The bases read TGTGCCAGCAGCCAAGATACGGCCCAGCGGGGCGCCTACGAGCAGTACTTC.